Described below is a single T cell receptor (beta chain) sequence and its context. Its target is not known. The sample originates from a study of shared clonotypes between healthy human individuals. General observations from the study: Relative to memory subsets, naive subsets generally showed larger estimated richness. Across a handful of donors, naive CD4 shared 5% to 6.5%, naive CD8 more than 3%, memory CD4 2% to 2.5%, memory CD8 about 0.38%. Among donors, sharing of clonotypes was expected to be affected by sequencing depth.

The CDR3 is 15 amino acids. Germline assignment: CDR1 SEHNR and CDR2 FQNEAQ (reference sequence). Trimming left V 8 bases short and J 0 bases short, with 16 bases between. Using immunoSEQ multiplex PCR, the repertoire was profiled, and TCRdb retains in-frame clones only, with some absent. Of around 2,000,000 clones in the sample, 85% to 95% were seen once. Healthy and HIV-negative, the adult donors had no recent acute infections or vaccinations. This clonotype was sampled from a man between 18 and 29 years old in good health. The rearrangement joins TRBV7-9 to TRBJ1-2; D might be TRBD1 (5 bases). The sequenced sample was naive CD4+ T cells sorted from blood. The sample's subset: CD45RA+ positively selected. DNA of the CDR3: TGTGCCAGCCTCTCAGGGCAGGTCACTAACTATGGCTACACCTTC. It specifies CASLSGQVTNYGYTF.